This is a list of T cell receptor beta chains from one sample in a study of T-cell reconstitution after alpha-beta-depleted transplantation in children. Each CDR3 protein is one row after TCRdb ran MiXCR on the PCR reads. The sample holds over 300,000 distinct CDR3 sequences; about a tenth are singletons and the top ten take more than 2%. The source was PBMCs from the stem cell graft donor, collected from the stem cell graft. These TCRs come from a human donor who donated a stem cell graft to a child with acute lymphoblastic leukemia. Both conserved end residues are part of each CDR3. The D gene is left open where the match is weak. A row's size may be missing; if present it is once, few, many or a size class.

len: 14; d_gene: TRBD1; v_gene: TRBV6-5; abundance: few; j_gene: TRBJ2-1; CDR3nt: TGTGCCAGCAGTTACGGAGGGACAGGTCATGAGCAGTTCTTC; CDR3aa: CASSYGGTGHEQFF
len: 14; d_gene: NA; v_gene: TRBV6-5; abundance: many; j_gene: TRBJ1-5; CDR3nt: TGTGCCAGCAGTCACGGGACACGGGATCAGCCCCAGCATTTT; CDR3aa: CASSHGTRDQPQHF
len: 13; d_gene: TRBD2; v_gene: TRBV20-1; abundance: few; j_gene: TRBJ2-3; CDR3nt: TGCAGTCCTAAGCGGGAGTTCACAGATACGCAGTATTTT; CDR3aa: CSPKREFTDTQYF
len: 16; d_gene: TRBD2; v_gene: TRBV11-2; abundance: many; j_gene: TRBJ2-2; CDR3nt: TGTGCCAGCAGCCGTACTAGCGGGACGAACACCGGGGAGCTGTTTTTT; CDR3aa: CASSRTSGTNTGELFF
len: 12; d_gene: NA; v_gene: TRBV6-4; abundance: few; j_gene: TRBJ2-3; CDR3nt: TGTGCCAGCAGTGCCCAGGGCGATACGCAGTATTTT; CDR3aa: CASSAQGDTQYF
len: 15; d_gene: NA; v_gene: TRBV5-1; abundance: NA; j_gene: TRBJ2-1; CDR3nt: TGCGCCAGCAGCTTGACAGGGCTCTCTAAGAATGAGCAGTTCTTC; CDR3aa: CASSLTGLSKNEQFF
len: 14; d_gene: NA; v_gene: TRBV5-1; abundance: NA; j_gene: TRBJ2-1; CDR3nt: TGCGCCAGCAGCCGGAGGCAGGGGCTCAGGGAGCAGTTCTTC; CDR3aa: CASSRRQGLREQFF
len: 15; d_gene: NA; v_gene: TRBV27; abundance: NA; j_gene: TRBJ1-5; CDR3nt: TGTGCCAGCAGTTGGATGGGAACGGACAATCAGCCCCAGCATTTT; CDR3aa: CASSWMGTDNQPQHF
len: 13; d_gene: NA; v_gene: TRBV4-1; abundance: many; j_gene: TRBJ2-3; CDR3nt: TGCGCCAGCAGCCTCAAGCCGGCAGATACGCAGTATTTT; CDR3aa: CASSLKPADTQYF
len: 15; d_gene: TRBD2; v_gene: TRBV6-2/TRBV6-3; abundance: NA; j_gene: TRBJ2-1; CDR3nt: TGTGCCAGCAGCTCCTTCGGACTAGGGCCCAATGAGCAGTTCTTC; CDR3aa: CASSSFGLGPNEQFF
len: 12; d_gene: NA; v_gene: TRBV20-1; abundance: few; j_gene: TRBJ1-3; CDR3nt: TGCAGTGCTCCCGGCAGGTACAACACCATATATTTT; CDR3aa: CSAPGRYNTIYF
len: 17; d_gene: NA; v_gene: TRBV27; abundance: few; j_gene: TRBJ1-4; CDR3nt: TGTGCCAGCAGCGAGTCGTTAATAGGGTATGGTGATGAAAAACTGTTTTTT; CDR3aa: CASSESLIGYGDEKLFF
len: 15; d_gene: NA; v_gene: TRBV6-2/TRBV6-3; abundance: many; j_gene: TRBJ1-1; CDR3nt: TGTGCCAGCCGACGCGATATAGGGAGTGGCACTGAAGCTTTCTTT; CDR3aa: CASRRDIGSGTEAFF
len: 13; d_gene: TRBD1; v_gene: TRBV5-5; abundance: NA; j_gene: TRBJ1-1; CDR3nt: TGTGCCAGCAGCCGACAGGGGGCCATTGAAGCTTTCTTT; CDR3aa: CASSRQGAIEAFF
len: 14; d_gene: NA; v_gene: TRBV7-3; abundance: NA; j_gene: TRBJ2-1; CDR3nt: TGTGCCATCAGCTTAGGGTGGGGCTACAATGAGCAGTTCTTC; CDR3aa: CAISLGWGYNEQFF
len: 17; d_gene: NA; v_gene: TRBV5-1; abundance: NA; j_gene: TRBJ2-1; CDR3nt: TGCGCCAGCAGCTTGGCCCCGGTAACCCAGCCTTACAATGAGCAGTTCTTC; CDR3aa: CASSLAPVTQPYNEQFF
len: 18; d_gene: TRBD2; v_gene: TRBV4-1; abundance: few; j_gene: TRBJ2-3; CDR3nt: TGCGCCAGCAGCCAAGGCCCCCTGACTAGCGGGATGGCAGATACGCAGTATTTT; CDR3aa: CASSQGPLTSGMADTQYF
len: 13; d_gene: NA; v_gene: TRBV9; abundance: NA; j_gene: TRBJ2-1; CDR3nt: TGTGCCAGCAGCGTACAGGAGAAGCAGGAGCAGTTCTTC; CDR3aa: CASSVQEKQEQFF
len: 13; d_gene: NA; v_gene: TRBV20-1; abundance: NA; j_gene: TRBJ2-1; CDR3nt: TGCAGTGCTAGAGATGGGCTAGTTCTTGAGCAGTTCTTC; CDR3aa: CSARDGLVLEQFF
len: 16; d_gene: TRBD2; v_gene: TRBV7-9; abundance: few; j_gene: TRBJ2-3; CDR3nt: TGTGCCACCTCATGGACTAGCGGGGGAGAACCAGATACGCAGTATTTT; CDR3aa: CATSWTSGGEPDTQYF
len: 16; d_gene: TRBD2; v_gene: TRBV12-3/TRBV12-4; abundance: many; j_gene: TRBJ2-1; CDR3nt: TGTGCCAGCAGTTCCGCTTGGTCCGGGACTAACAATGAGCAGTTCTTC; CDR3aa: CASSSAWSGTNNEQFF
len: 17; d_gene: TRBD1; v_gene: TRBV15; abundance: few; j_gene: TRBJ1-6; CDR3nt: TGTGCCACCAGCACCCTAAGGGGGACAGCGAGTAATTCACCCCTCCACTTT; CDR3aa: CATSTLRGTASNSPLHF
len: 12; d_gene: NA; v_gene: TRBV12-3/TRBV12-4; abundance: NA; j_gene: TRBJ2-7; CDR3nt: TGTGCCAGCAGTCCACCGACGAACGAGCAGTACTTC; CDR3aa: CASSPPTNEQYF
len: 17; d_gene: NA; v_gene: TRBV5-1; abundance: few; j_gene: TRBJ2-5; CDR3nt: TGCGCCAGCAGCTTGGGGGCCCAGGTGACCCAAGTGAAGACCCAGTACTTC; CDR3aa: CASSLGAQVTQVKTQYF
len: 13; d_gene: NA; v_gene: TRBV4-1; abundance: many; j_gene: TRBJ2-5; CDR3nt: TGCGCCAGCAGCCTGGGACACAAAGAGACCCAGTACTTC; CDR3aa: CASSLGHKETQYF
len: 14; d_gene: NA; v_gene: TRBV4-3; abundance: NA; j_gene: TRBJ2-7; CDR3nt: TGCGCCAGCAGCCAAGAGGCCAGGGACTACGAGCAGTACTTC; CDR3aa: CASSQEARDYEQYF
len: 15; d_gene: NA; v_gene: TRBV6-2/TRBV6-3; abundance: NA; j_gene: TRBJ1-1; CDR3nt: TGTGCCAGCAGTTACAGGGGACTCTTTGGCACTGAAGCTTTCTTT; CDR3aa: CASSYRGLFGTEAFF
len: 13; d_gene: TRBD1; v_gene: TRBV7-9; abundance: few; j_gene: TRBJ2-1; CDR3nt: TGTGCCAGCAGCGCGCAGGGGGCCTATGAGCAGTTCTTC; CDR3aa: CASSAQGAYEQFF
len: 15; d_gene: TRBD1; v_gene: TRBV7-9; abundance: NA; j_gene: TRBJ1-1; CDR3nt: TGTGCCAGCAGCGCTTGGGACAGGGGATTGACTGAAGCTTTCTTT; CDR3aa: CASSAWDRGLTEAFF
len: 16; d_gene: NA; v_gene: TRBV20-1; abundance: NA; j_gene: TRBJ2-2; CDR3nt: TGCAGTGCTAGAGGCGTGGGCAGGTCGAACACCGGGGAGCTGTTTTTT; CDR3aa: CSARGVGRSNTGELFF
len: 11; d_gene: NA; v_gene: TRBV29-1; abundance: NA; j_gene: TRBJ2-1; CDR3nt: TGCAGCGTTAGGGACTTCAATGAGCAGTTCTTC; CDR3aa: CSVRDFNEQFF
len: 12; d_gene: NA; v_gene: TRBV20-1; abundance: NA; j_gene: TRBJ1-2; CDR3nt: TGCAGTGGAGGGGACCTCCACTATGGCTACACCTTC; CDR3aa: CSGGDLHYGYTF
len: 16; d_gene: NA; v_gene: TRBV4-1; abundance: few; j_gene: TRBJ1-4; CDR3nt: TGCGCCAGCAGCCACTCTCACTCTACAACTAATGAAAAACTGTTTTTT; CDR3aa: CASSHSHSTTNEKLFF
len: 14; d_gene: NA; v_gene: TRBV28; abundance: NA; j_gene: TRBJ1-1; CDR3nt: TGTGCCAGCAGTTTTCTTTCCACGAACACTGAAGCTTTCTTT; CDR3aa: CASSFLSTNTEAFF
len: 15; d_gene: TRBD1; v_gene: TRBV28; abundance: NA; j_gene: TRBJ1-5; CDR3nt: TGTGCCAGCGGCGCACAGGGGGCATACAATCAGCCCCAGCATTTT; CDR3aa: CASGAQGAYNQPQHF
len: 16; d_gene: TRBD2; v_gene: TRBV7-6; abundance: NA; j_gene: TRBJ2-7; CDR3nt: TGTGCCAGCAGCTTTAGTGGGCGGGAGGGATCCTACGAGCAGTACTTC; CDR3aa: CASSFSGREGSYEQYF
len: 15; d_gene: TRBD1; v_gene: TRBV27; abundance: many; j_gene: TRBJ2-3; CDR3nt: TGTGCCAGCAGTCCCCCGGGACAGGGAGGGGATACGCAGTATTTT; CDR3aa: CASSPPGQGGDTQYF
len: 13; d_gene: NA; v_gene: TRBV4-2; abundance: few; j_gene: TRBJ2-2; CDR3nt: TGTGCCAGCAGCCAAGTTCTGGACGGGGAGCTGTTTTTT; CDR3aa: CASSQVLDGELFF
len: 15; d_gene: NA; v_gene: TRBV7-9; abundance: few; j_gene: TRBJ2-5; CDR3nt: TGTGCCAGCAGCCCACTTAGCGCCTCTCAAGAGACCCAGTACTTC; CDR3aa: CASSPLSASQETQYF
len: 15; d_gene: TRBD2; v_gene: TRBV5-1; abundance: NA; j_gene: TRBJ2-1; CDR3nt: TGCGCCAGCAGCGCCGGACTAGCGGATAACAATGAGCAGTTCTTC; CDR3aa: CASSAGLADNNEQFF
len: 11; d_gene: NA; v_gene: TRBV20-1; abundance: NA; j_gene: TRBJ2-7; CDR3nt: TGCAGTGCTAGTCTTAGGTACGAGCAGTACTTC; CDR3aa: CSASLRYEQYF
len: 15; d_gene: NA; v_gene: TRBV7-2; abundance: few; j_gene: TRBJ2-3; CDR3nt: TGTGCCAGCAGCCCCACCCCGGCTAGCACAGATACGCAGTATTTT; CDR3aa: CASSPTPASTDTQYF
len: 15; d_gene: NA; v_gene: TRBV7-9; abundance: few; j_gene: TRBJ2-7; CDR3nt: TGTGCCAGCAGCCGCCCCTTAGCGGAACCCTACGAGCAGTACTTC; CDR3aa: CASSRPLAEPYEQYF
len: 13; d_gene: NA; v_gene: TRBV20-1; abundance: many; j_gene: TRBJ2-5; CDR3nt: TGCAGTGCTAGAATGACAGGGAGGGAGACCCAGTACTTC; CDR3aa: CSARMTGRETQYF
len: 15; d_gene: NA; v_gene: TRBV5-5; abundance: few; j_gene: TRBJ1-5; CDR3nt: TGTGCCAGCAGCTTGGTTTTAGGGGCAAATCAGCCCCAGCATTTT; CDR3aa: CASSLVLGANQPQHF
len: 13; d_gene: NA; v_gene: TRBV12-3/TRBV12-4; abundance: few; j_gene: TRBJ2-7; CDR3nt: TGTGCCAGCAGTTTTCTGCAGGGTGGGGAGCAGTACTTC; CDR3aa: CASSFLQGGEQYF
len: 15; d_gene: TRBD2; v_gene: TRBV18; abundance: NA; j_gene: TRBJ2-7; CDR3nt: TGTGCCAGCTCGGGGGAGGGACGGAGCTCCTACGAGCAGTACTTC; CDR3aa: CASSGEGRSSYEQYF
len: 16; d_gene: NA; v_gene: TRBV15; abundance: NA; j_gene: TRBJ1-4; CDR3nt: TGTGCCACCAGCAGAGGGGGGACCATCAGGCTTGAAAAACTGTTTTTT; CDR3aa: CATSRGGTIRLEKLFF
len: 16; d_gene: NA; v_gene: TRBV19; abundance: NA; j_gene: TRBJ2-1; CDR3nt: TGTGCCAGTAGTATAGCTAGTCGGGGCCGGGAGTATGAGCAGTTCTTC; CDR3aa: CASSIASRGREYEQFF
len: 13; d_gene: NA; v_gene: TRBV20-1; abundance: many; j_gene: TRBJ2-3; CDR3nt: TGCAGTAAGGGGGAGGGAAGCACAGATACGCAGTATTTT; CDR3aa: CSKGEGSTDTQYF